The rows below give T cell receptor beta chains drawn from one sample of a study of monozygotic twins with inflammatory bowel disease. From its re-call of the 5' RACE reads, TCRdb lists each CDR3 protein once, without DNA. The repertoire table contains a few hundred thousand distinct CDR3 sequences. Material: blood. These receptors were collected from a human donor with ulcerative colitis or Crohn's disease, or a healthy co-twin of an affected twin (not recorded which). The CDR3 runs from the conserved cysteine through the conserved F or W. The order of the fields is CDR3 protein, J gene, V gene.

CSASPLSGDYGYTF,TRBJ1-2,TRBV20-1
CASSHPPGRGLYNEQFF,TRBJ2-1,TRBV12-3/TRBV12-4
CSVEGPGETQYF,TRBJ2-5,TRBV29-1
CASSTDLHPDNEQFF,TRBJ2-1,TRBV6-2/TRBV6-3
CASSLEVQGAGTGELFF,TRBJ2-2,TRBV5-5
CASSYSSKIHTEAFF,TRBJ1-1,TRBV6-5
CASSQVLAETQYF,TRBJ2-5,TRBV3-1
CASSPYQGANEKLFF,TRBJ1-4,TRBV18
CASSLDVHYNEQFF,TRBJ2-1,TRBV5-1
CASSTTRLKSYNEQFF,TRBJ2-1,TRBV19
CSVEADIPYEQYF,TRBJ2-7,TRBV29-1
CASSSDRSLGKLFF,TRBJ1-4,TRBV7-6
CSARPYLGNTEAFF,TRBJ1-1,TRBV29-1
CAISEDSRRGTQYF,TRBJ2-5,TRBV10-3
CASSSASGRGAPRETQYF,TRBJ2-5,TRBV11-2
CASTPGLQHGYTF,TRBJ1-2,TRBV12-3/TRBV12-4
CASSLPDRAGEQFF,TRBJ2-1,TRBV7-9
CASSFKWAAVLDNEQFF,TRBJ2-1,TRBV12-3/TRBV12-4
CASTWGLYNEQFF,TRBJ2-1,TRBV12-3/TRBV12-4
CASGRGTASYEQYF,TRBJ2-7,TRBV6-1
CASSLGGPYGYTF,TRBJ1-2,TRBV7-2
CASSRPGLAVRPQFF,TRBJ2-1,TRBV23-1
CASRPTGGWDTIYF,TRBJ1-3,TRBV12-3/TRBV12-4
CSATRQGMRYEQYF,TRBJ2-7,TRBV20-1
CASSFPGQGFLNEKLFF,TRBJ1-4,TRBV7-2
CASSSNRGTDNEKLFF,TRBJ1-4,TRBV7-9
CASSLFSTENQPQHF,TRBJ1-5,TRBV7-2
CAISRDGSGQPQHF,TRBJ1-5,TRBV10-3
CATSTRVGVGEQYF,TRBJ2-7,TRBV15
CSALRTDTEAFF,TRBJ1-1,TRBV20-1
CASSPLGGNTEAFF,TRBJ1-1,TRBV14
CSAPLAVSYNEQFF,TRBJ2-1,TRBV20-1
CASGPLTDRDGEKLFF,TRBJ1-4,TRBV7-9
CASSESVGYGELFF,TRBJ2-2,TRBV6-1
CASSFGRTTDTQYF,TRBJ2-3,TRBV5-1
CAISESVGVKTQYF,TRBJ2-5,TRBV10-3
CASSQGRGGLNEQFF,TRBJ2-1,TRBV4-2
CAISGSGTGAETQYF,TRBJ2-5,TRBV10-3